Each of the 3 T cell receptor beta chains below was sequenced from the same sample in a study of OX40 agonist ivuxolimab in advanced cancers. Assay: immunoSEQ multiplex PCR; the TCRdb copy retains only in-frame clones and omits some. The table lists tens of thousands of clones, over 90% of them singletons. The sample in question was CD4+ or CD8+ T cells sorted from blood, obtained in a trial of the OX40 agonist ivuxolimab. Source of these receptors: an adult with an advanced solid tumor such as melanoma, head and neck, liver or kidney cancer.

The chain uses TRBV6-1 and TRBJ2-6; the match to TRBD1 covers 8 bases. The CDR3 spans 19 residues. V was clipped by 3 bases and J by 0 bases; unmatched bases: 10. CDR1 MNHNS and CDR2 SASEGT come from the germline V gene. CDR3 sequence reads: CASSEQVGQGVSGANVLTF. CDR3 coding DNA: TGTGCCAGCAGTGAGCAGGTAGGACAGGGAGTCTCTGGGGCCAACGTCCTGACTTTC.

The genes are TRBV19 and TRBJ1-2, with D unresolved. Germline assignment: CDR1 LNHDA and CDR2 SQIVND (reference sequence). The V end lost 1 base, the J end lost 2 bases, and 8 bases lay between the germline ends. This CDR3 has 14 residues. The CDR3 here is CASSIGPLNYGYTF. For the CDR3, the DNA is TGTGCCAGTAGTATAGGACCTCTAAACTATGGCTACACCTTC.

This chain joins TRBV9 and TRBJ2-7; possibly TRBD1 for D (6 bases). Trimming shortened V by 4 bases and J by 3 bases, and 20 bases separated the two germline ends. Germline CDR1 and CDR2: SGDLS and YYNGEE. The CDR3 has 16 residues. The CDR3 DNA is TGTGCCAGCAGCATAGAGAACAGGGCAAGTTTCTACGAGCAGTACTTC. This sequence encodes CASSIENRASFYEQYF. The variable domain in full, with the rest retrieved from reference TRBV9 and TRBJ2-7, is DSGVTQTPKHLITATGQRVTLRCSPRSGDLSVYWYQQSLDQGLQFLIQYYNGEERAKGNILERFSAQQFPDLHSELNLSSLELGDSALYFCASSIENRASFYEQYFGPGTRLTVT.